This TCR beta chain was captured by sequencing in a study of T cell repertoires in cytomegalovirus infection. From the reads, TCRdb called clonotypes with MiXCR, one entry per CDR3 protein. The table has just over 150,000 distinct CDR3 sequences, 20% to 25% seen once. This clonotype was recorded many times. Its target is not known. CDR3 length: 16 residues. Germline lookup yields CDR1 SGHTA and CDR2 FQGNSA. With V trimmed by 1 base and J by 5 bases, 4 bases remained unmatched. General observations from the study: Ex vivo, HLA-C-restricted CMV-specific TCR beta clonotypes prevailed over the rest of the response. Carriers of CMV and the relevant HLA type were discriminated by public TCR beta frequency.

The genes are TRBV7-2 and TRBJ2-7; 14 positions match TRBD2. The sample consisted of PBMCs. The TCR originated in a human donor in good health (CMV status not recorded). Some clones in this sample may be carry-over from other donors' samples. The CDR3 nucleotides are TGTGCCAGCAGCTTAGACGGGACTAGCGGGAGAAACGAGCAGTACTTC. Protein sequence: CASSLDGTSGRNEQYF.